This TCR beta chain stems from a study of cytomegalovirus exposure and HLA in healthy donors. This CDR3 has 18 residues. Germline CDR1 and CDR2: SGHTA and FQGTGA. The ends lost 5 bases at V and 4 bases at J; junction bases unmatched: 16. The PCR made use of 60 Vbeta and 13 Jbeta primers. Sequencing used immunoSEQ multiplex PCR; TCRdb keeps in-frame clones, though not all of them. Of fewer than 70,000 clones listed, less than 70% are singletons. Study-wide results and caveats: Previously analyzed data showed that most TCR beta V segments were productive at a frequency of about 87% or about 30%.

On this clone: Its target is not known.

Input material: PBMCs. This TCR was recovered from a woman in her 30s in good health and CMV-seronegative. V and J are TRBV7-3 and TRBJ2-1, with 8 bases identical to TRBD2. DNA for the CDR3: TGTGCCAGCAGCCCAAACCCCTCCGGGACTAGTTTTTACAATGAGCAGTTCTTC. Translating gives CASSPNPSGTSFYNEQFF.